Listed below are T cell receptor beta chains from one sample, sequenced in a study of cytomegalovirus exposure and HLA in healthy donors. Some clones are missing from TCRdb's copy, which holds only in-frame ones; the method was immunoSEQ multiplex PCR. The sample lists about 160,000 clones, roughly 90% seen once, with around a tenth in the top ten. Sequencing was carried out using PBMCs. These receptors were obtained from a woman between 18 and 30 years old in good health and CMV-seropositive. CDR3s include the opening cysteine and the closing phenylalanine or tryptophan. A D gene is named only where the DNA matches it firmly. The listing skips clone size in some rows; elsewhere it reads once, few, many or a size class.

CASSPYSSSGNTIYF | TGTGCCAGCAGCCCCTACAGCAGCTCTGGAAACACCATATATTTT | TRBV7-2 | . | TRBJ1-3 | .
CAWIDPGRFYGYTF | TGTGCCTGGATTGATCCAGGCCGCTTCTATGGCTACACCTTC | TRBV30 | . | TRBJ1-2 | .
CASSPGQSGYTF | TGTGCCAGCAGCCCAGGACAGTCCGGCTACACCTTC | TRBV7-9 | . | TRBJ1-2 | .
CASSRLGTVKLFF | TGTGCCAGCAGCAGATTAGGGACAGTAAAACTGTTTTTT | TRBV5-6 | once | TRBJ1-4 | TRBD1
CASSLEAGNEQYF | TGTGCCAGCAGCTTAGAGGCGGGCAACGAGCAGTACTTC | TRBV13 | . | TRBJ2-7 | .
CASRQGASNQPQHF | TGTGCCAGCAGGCAGGGGGCGAGCAATCAGCCCCAGCATTTT | TRBV6-1 | few | TRBJ1-5 | TRBD1
CAIRVGTSTDTQYF | TGTGCCATCCGGGTCGGGACAAGTACAGATACGCAGTATTTT | TRBV10-3 | few | TRBJ2-3 | .
CASRTRTSGTSEQYF | TGTGCCAGCAGAACTCGGACTAGCGGGACCAGCGAGCAGTACTTC | TRBV6-5 | . | TRBJ2-7 | TRBD2
CASRTTSVGVEQYF | TGTGCCAGCAGAACGACTAGCGTTGGGGTCGAGCAGTACTTC | TRBV27 | . | TRBJ2-7 | TRBD2
CASSLKSGAEAFF | TGTGCCAGCAGCTTAAAGTCGGGGGCTGAAGCTTTCTTT | TRBV7-3 | . | TRBJ1-1 | .
CASSFLGLAGVGVGTDTQYF | TGTGCCAGCAGTTTTTTGGGACTAGCGGGAGTAGGAGTGGGCACAGATACGCAGTATTTT | TRBV27 | . | TRBJ2-3 | TRBD2
CASSLARGDTQYF | TGTGCCAGCAGCTTAGCCCGCGGCGATACGCAGTATTTT | TRBV7-2 | . | TRBJ2-3 | .
CASVPTGYTEAFF | TGTGCCAGCGTACCGACTGGTTACACTGAAGCTTTCTTT | TRBV2 | . | TRBJ1-1 | .
CASSVELGGPGELFF | TGTGCCAGCAGCGTAGAGTTGGGGGGTCCCGGGGAGCTGTTTTTT | TRBV9 | . | TRBJ2-2 | .
CASSSGYEGGPTDTQYF | TGCGCCAGCAGCTCTGGGTATGAAGGGGGACCCACAGATACGCAGTATTTT | TRBV5-1 | . | TRBJ2-3 | .
CASSPPPSGSYEQYF | TGTGCCAGCAGTCCCCCCCCTAGCGGGAGTTACGAGCAGTACTTC | TRBV6-5 | . | TRBJ2-7 | TRBD2